The rows below give T cell receptor beta chains drawn from one sample of a study of shared clonotypes between healthy human individuals. Clones were read by immunoSEQ multiplex PCR, and TCRdb kept only the in-frame ones, dropping some. Of about 2 million clones in the sample, 85% to 95% are singletons; the top ten hold around 0.13%. Sample: naive CD4+ T cells sorted from blood. The receptors shown here come from a man between 18 and 35 years old in good health. CDR3s include the opening cysteine and the closing phenylalanine or tryptophan. D genes are given only for firm matches. For some rows the clone size is stated as once, few or many, or as a class when expanded; others skip it.

CASSQGPTSGGGPGDTQYF TGTGCCAGCAGCCAAGGCCCCACTAGCGGGGGGGGTCCTGGAGATACGCAGTATTTT TRBJ2-3 NA TRBV4-2 TRBD2
CASSTGQGYQPQHF TGTGCCAGTAGTACGGGACAGGGGTACCAGCCCCAGCATTTT TRBJ1-5 NA TRBV19 TRBD1
CASGTGGDTDTQYF TGCGCCAGCGGCACAGGGGGCGACACAGATACGCAGTATTTT TRBJ2-3 NA TRBV5-1 TRBD1
CASSDSRLAGQETQYF TGTGCCAGCAGTGATAGTAGGCTAGCGGGCCAAGAGACCCAGTACTTC TRBJ2-5 NA TRBV2 TRBD2
CASSLDGTGDEKLFF TGTGCCAGCAGCTTGGATGGGACAGGGGATGAAAAACTGTTTTTT TRBJ1-4 NA TRBV5-4 TRBD1
CASSQSAVYQPQHF TGTGCCAGCAGCCAATCGGCAGTTTATCAGCCCCAGCATTTT TRBJ1-5 NA TRBV7-2 NA
CASSPPLAGGYEQYF TGTGCCAGCTCACCACCGCTAGCGGGAGGATACGAGCAGTACTTC TRBJ2-7 NA TRBV18 TRBD2
CASRTRGAGNRYEQYF TGTGCCAGCAGGACAAGGGGGGCCGGTAACCGGTACGAGCAGTACTTC TRBJ2-7 once TRBV28 NA
CASSPGQQETQYF TGTGCCAGCTCACCAGGGCAGCAAGAGACCCAGTACTTC TRBJ2-5 NA TRBV18 NA
CASSLVREETQYF TGTGCCAGCAGCTTAGTCCGGGAAGAGACCCAGTACTTC TRBJ2-5 NA TRBV7-2 NA
CSVQGNTGELFF TGCAGCGTACAGGGGAACACCGGGGAGCTGTTTTTT TRBJ2-2 NA TRBV29-1 NA
CASSEGGHVSTPNQPQHF TGTGCCAGCAGCGAAGGGGGACACGTCTCAACCCCCAATCAGCCCCAGCATTTT TRBJ1-5 NA TRBV7-8 NA
CASSLVPRGTGELFF TGTGCCAGCAGCTTAGTACCCAGGGGCACCGGGGAGCTGTTTTTT TRBJ2-2 NA TRBV7-2 NA
CASKVGNYGYTF TGCGCCAGCAAAGTAGGCAACTATGGCTACACCTTC TRBJ1-2 NA TRBV10-2 NA
CASSLPGTGEGYGYTF TGTGCCAGCAGTCTCCCCGGGACAGGGGAGGGCTATGGCTACACCTTC TRBJ1-2 NA TRBV28 TRBD1
CASSYRDTKETQYF TGTGCCAGCTCTTACCGGGACACAAAAGAGACCCAGTACTTC TRBJ2-5 once TRBV11-2 NA
CASRPGGSNQPQHF TGTGCCAGTAGACCTGGGGGGAGCAATCAGCCCCAGCATTTT TRBJ1-5 NA TRBV19 NA
CASSRISPREAGDEKLFF TGCGCCAGCAGCCGAATCTCCCCACGGGAGGCCGGGGATGAAAAACTGTTTTTT TRBJ1-4 NA TRBV4-1 NA
CATSRGAGTLQPQHF TGTGCCACCAGCAGAGGGGCAGGGACTCTCCAGCCCCAGCATTTT TRBJ1-5 NA TRBV15 NA
CASIASSYTGELFF TGTGCCAGTATTGCGAGTTCTTACACCGGGGAGCTGTTTTTT TRBJ2-2 NA TRBV19 NA
CASGLPVRTGDRNTEAFF TGTGCTAGTGGTTTGCCAGTTCGGACAGGGGATAGAAACACTGAAGCTTTCTTT TRBJ1-1 NA TRBV12-5 TRBD1
CASSYGGISGNTIYF TGTGCCAGCAGTTACGGGGGGATTTCTGGAAACACCATATATTTT TRBJ1-3 once TRBV6-5 NA
CASSSGETYNSPLHF TGTGCCAGCAGTTCAGGGGAAACCTATAATTCACCCCTCCACTTT TRBJ1-6 NA TRBV6-1 NA
CASSRTSGHSSYEQYF TGTGCCAGCAGCCGGACTAGCGGTCATAGCTCCTACGAGCAGTACTTC TRBJ2-7 NA TRBV9 TRBD2
CASSPGNDRGNTIYF TGTGCCAGCTCACCTGGGAATGACAGGGGAAACACCATATATTTT TRBJ1-3 NA TRBV18 NA
CAWRFPGTAEKLFF TGTGCCTGGAGATTCCCCGGGACAGCAGAAAAACTGTTTTTT TRBJ1-4 NA TRBV30 TRBD1
CASSRTGGKNEQYF TGTGCCAGCAGTAGGACAGGGGGTAAGAACGAGCAGTACTTC TRBJ2-7 NA TRBV6-5 TRBD1
CASSYITGTPNTEAFF TGTGCCAGCAGTTACATAACCGGGACACCGAACACTGAAGCTTTCTTT TRBJ1-1 NA TRBV6-5 NA
CAWDGQGWTPLHF TGTGCCTGGGACGGACAGGGGTGGACACCCCTCCACTTT TRBJ1-6 once TRBV30 TRBD1
CASSLDVQGNGYTF TGTGCCAGCAGCTTAGATGTCCAGGGAAATGGCTACACCTTC TRBJ1-2 NA TRBV7-9 NA
CAIKGLAGGTTDTQYF TGTGCCATCAAGGGACTAGCGGGTGGGACCACAGATACGCAGTATTTT TRBJ2-3 NA TRBV10-3 TRBD2
CASSYGPNQPQHF TGTGCCAGCAGCTACGGGCCAAATCAGCCCCAGCATTTT TRBJ1-5 NA TRBV7-2 NA
CASIPGLANNEQFF TGTGCCAGCATCCCGGGACTAGCTAACAATGAGCAGTTCTTC TRBJ2-1 NA TRBV7-2 TRBD2
CASSPPTGASAEAFF TGTGCCAGCAGTCCCCCGACAGGGGCGTCCGCTGAAGCTTTCTTT TRBJ1-1 NA TRBV6-5 TRBD1
CASSDRGVQGYTF TGTGCCAGCAGTGATAGGGGGGTACAAGGCTACACCTTC TRBJ1-2 NA TRBV2 NA
CASSISQLRYGYTF TGTGCCAGTAGTATTAGTCAGCTCCGCTATGGCTACACCTTC TRBJ1-2 NA TRBV19 NA
CASSLGDSTDTQYF TGCGCCAGCAGCTTGGGGGACTCCACAGATACGCAGTATTTT TRBJ2-3 NA TRBV5-1 NA
CASWKGANEQFF TGTGCCAGCTGGAAAGGGGCCAATGAGCAGTTCTTC TRBJ2-1 NA TRBV2 NA
CASSLGTSGSGDTQYF TGTGCCAGCAGCCTCGGGACTAGCGGGAGTGGAGATACGCAGTATTTT TRBJ2-3 NA TRBV11-3 TRBD2
CASTPWRGLQETQYF TGTGCCAGCACCCCTTGGCGGGGGCTCCAAGAGACCCAGTACTTC TRBJ2-5 NA TRBV6-1 NA
CASSLTVTSYEQYF TGTGCCAGCAGCTTGACAGTCACCTCCTACGAGCAGTACTTC TRBJ2-7 NA TRBV5-4 NA
CAISPGLAGGQETQYF TGTGCCATCAGCCCCGGACTAGCGGGAGGCCAAGAGACCCAGTACTTC TRBJ2-5 NA TRBV10-3 TRBD2
CASSPSSGKPSTDTQYF TGCGCCAGCAGCCCCAGTAGCGGGAAACCTAGCACAGATACGCAGTATTTT TRBJ2-3 NA TRBV4-3 TRBD2
CASSPIYRSQPQHF TGTGCCAGCTCACCGATCTACAGGAGTCAGCCCCAGCATTTT TRBJ1-5 NA TRBV18 NA
CASKRQGAEETQYF TGTGCCAGCAAACGACAGGGGGCGGAAGAGACCCAGTACTTC TRBJ2-5 NA TRBV7-9 TRBD1
CASSEEGFTGELFF TGCGCCAGCAGTGAGGAGGGTTTCACCGGGGAGCTGTTTTTT TRBJ2-2 NA TRBV10-1 NA
CASSQNSYEQYF TGTGCCAGCAGTCAGAACAGCTACGAGCAGTACTTC TRBJ2-7 NA TRBV7-2 NA
CASFLLAGVGETQYF TGTGCCAGCTTCCTCCTTGCGGGAGTTGGGGAGACCCAGTACTTC TRBJ2-5 NA TRBV7-2 TRBD2
CASSEGGNQPQHF TGTGCCAGCAGTGAGGGCGGCAATCAGCCCCAGCATTTT TRBJ1-5 NA TRBV6-4 NA
CASSLAGRINQPQHF TGCGCCAGCAGCTTGGCCGGGAGGATCAATCAGCCCCAGCATTTT TRBJ1-5 NA TRBV5-1 NA